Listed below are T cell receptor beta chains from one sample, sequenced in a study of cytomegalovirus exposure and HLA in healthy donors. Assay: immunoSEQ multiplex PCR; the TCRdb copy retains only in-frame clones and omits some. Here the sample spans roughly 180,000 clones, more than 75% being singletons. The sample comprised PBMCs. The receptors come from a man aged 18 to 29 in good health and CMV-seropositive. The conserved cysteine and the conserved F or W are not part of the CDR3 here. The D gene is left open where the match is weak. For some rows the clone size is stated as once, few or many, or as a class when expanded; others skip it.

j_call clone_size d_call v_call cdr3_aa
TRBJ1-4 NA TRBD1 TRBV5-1 ASSWKGGSNEKLF
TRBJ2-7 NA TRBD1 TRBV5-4 ATETGGSYEQY
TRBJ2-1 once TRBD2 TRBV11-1 ASRLAAHNEQF
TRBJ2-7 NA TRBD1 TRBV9 ASSVDGQGSYEQY
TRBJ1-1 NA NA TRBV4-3 ASSQDQGGDMNTEAF
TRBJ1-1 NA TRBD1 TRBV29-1 SAADRENTEAF
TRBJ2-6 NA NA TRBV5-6 ASSFLYRVAGANVLT
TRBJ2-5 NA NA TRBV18 ASSPEGSGVQETQY
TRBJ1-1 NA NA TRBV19 ATSDRINTEAF
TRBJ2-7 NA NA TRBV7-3 ASSLTYSLNEQY
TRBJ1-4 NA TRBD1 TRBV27 ASSLLGQVGEKLF
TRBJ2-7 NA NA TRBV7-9 ASSGTSRSYEQY
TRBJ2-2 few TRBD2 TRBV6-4 ASSDASGSTGELF
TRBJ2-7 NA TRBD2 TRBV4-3 ASSQGLAGVPYEQY
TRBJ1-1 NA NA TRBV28 ASSLGRASF
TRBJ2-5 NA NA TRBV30 AWSKRLKETQY
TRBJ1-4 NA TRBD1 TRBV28 ASGTGSNEKLF
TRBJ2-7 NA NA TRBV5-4 ASSLPAGKSYEQY
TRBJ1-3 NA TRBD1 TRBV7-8 ASSLRTGVLSGNTIY
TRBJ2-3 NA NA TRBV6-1 ASSAPGEDTQY
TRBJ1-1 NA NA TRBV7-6 ASSPGGRNTEAF
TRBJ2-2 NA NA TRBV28 AADTYTGELF
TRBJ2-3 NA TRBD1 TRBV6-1 ASSEMRGQGTDTQY
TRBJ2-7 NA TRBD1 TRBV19 ASSISSKPGQLFSYEQY
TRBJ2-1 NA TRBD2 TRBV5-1 ASSTGLAGAEQF
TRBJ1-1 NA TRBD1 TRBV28 ASSARQGVAEAF
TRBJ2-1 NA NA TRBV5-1 ASSLAGDRYNEQF
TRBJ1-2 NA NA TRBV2 ASSERREANYGYT
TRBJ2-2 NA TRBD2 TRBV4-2 ASSLRTSGRSTGELF
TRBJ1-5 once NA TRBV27 ASSFYMNQPQH
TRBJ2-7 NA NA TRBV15 ATSSSEGVVIYEQY
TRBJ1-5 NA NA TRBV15 ATSTGGTRQPQH
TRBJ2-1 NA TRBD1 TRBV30 AWGTGSYNEQF
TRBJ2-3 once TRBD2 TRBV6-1 ASSGGRTTDTQY
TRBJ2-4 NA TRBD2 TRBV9 ASSPHSLAGVHIQY
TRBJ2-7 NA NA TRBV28 ASSLSLAGSAYEQY
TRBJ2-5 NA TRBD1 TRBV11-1 ASSPGTGGRETQY
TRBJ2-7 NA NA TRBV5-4 ASRSQELAYEQY
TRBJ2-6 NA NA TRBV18 ASSPDVASSGANVLT
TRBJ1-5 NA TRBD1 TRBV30 AWSATGRIKNQPQH
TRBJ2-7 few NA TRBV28 ASSLLNRAEQY
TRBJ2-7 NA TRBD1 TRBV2 ASSASGQTYEQY
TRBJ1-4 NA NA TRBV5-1 ASSEGNEKLF
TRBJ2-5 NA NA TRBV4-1 ASSQDRGETQY
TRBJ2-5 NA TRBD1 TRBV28 ASSFLPGGSQETQY
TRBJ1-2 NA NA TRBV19 ASSDQGRGGYT
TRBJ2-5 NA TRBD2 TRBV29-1 SVSGSGSWETQY
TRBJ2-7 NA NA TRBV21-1 ASSAPPGARYEQY
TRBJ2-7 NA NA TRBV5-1 ASSLGSRNSYEQY
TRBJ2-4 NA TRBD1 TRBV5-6 ASSPQGGRHKNIQY
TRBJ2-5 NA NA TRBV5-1 ASSLSGVGRETQY